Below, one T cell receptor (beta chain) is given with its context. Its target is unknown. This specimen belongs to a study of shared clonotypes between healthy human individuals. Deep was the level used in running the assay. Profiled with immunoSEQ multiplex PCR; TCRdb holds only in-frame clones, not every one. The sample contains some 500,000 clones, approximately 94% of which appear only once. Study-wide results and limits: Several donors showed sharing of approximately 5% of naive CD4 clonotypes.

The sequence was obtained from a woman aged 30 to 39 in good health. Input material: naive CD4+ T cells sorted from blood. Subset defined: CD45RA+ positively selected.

The CDR3 DNA reads TGTGCCAGCTCACCCTCGGAGGGGGGCACAGATACGCAGTATTTT. It encodes CASSPSEGGTDTQYF. The chain links TRBV18 to TRBJ2-3, with D perhaps being TRBD1 or TRBD2 (6 bases each). Looked up from germline, CDR1 is KGHSH and CDR2 is LQKENI. Trimming took off 3 bases at V and 1 base at J, with 11 bases between the two ends. This CDR3 is 15 amino acids long.